This TCR beta chain was captured by sequencing in a study of prognosis after radiotherapy for stage I lung cancer. Overall study context: Distant metastases were recorded in a few patients after radiotherapy, at a median of 7 months, and no significant progression was recorded in around 15.

Comment on this clonotype: One end of the junction does not line up with germline, which may come from a read error.

CDR1 and CDR2 from the germline V gene are MDHEN and SYDVKM. The CDR3 length is 14 residues. Two-round multiplex PCR, the amplification method, yielded TCR beta CDR3 from genomic DNA. Gene-specific TRBV and TRBJ primers were used in PCR round one. Each CDR3 protein gets one entry after TCRdb re-called the multiplex PCR reads with MiXCR. Of some 34,000 distinct CDR3 sequences in the sample, about 34% were seen once. V usage is TRBV28 and J usage is TRBJ2-7; 8 bases fit TRBD1. This clonotype was obtained from a donor over 45 with non-small cell lung cancer. Sample: PBMCs, taken before or after stereotactic body radiation therapy (not recorded which). This CDR3 reads CSSRADRGPYEHYF. The CDR3 DNA reads as TGTTCCAGCAGAGCCGACAGGGGTCCCTACGAGCATTACTTC.